The 2 T cell receptor beta chains listed next were all sequenced from one sample in a study of blood T cell repertoires in COVID-19. Measured with immunoSEQ multiplex PCR; TCRdb has only the in-frame clones, and not every one. The table records 130,000 or so clones, approximately 90% of them present only once. The sequencing sample was made of peripheral blood. These receptor sequences come from a man between 65 and 80 years old with active COVID-19.

The chain has TRBV28 and TRBJ2-5; possible D gene TRBD1, 6 bases. The V end lost 5 bases, the J end lost 5 bases, and 18 bases lay between the germline ends. CDR3 length: 15 amino acids. Germline V gene lookup returns CDR1 MDHEN and CDR2 SYDVKM. CDR3 loop: CASSLQGLPRETQYF. DNA for the CDR3: TGTGCCAGCAGTCTACAGGGCCTCCCGAGGGAGACCCAGTACTTC.

CDR3 sequence: CASSYGTGGSYEQYF. The CDR3 DNA reads as TGTGCCAGCAGCTACGGGACAGGGGGCTCCTACGAGCAGTACTTC. The chain uses TRBV5-6 and TRBJ2-7, with 11 bases identical to TRBD1. CDR1 is SGHDT and CDR2 is YYEEEE in the germline V gene. This CDR3 spans 15 amino acids. Trimming cost V 3 bases and J 0 bases; bases outside gene matches: 2.